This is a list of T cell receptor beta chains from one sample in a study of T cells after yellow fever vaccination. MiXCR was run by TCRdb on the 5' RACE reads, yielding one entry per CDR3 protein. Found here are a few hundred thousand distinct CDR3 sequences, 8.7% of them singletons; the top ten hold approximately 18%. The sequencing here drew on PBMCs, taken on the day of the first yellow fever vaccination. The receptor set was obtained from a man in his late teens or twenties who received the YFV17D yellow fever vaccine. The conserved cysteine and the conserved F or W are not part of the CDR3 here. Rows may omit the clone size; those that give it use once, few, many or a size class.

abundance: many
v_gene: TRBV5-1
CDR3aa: ASSLGQVTGTDTQY

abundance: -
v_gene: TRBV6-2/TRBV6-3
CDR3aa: ASSYSNPVSGNTIY

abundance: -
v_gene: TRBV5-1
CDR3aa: ASSPIQGLRSPLH

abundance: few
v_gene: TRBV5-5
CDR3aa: ASSRDRGFNQPQH

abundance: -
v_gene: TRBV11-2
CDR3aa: ASSLEVRWGRHTQY

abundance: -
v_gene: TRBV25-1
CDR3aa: ASSERYLSSTNEKLF

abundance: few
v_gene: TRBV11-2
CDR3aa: ASGGQGMAGELF

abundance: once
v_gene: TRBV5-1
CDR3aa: ASSAEEGGTEAF

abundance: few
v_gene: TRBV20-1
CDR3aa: SWRPIVRDTQY

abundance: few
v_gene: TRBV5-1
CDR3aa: ASSPDRGGADTQY

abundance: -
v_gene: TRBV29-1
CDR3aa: SVEEERVSTDTQY

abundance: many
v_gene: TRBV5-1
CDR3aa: ASSLRTGGNTIY

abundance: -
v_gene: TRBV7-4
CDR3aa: ASSCPNEGPRSYNEQF

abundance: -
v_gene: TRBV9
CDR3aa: ASSVGTGDYEQY

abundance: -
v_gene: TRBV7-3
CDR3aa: ASSLGRPGGLAGTGELF

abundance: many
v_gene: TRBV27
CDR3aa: ASSLLGQGEF

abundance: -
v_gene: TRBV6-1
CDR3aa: ASSPGRTISSNQPQH

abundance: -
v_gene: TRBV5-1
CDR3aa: ASSLAGASPNTEAF

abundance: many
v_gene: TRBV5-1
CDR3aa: ASSLSRVDTEAF

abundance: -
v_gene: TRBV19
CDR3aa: ASSRLAGTGELF

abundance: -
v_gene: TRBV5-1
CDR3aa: ASSYSGTGHNEQF

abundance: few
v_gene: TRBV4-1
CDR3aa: ASSRAGGAGETQY

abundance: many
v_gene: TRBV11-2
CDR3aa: ASSSRDRAYNEQF

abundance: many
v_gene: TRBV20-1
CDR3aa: SASRTGGNTIY

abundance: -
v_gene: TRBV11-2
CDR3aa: ASSLDWGRTGELF

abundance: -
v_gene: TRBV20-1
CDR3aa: SPFGRFNEKLF

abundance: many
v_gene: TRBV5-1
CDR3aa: ASSPIYQDSYEQY

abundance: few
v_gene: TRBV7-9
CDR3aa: ASSYEGNTEAF

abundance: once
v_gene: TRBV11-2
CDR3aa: ASSASLAGGKDTQY

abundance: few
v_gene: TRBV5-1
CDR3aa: ASSLRKEPGSGANVLT

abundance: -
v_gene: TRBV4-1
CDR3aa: ASSPGASGGLSYNEQF

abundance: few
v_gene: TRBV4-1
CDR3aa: ASSQGQGGSNQPQH

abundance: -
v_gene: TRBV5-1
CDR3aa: ASSPDPWTNEQF

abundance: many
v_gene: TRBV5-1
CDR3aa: ASSPQGNIQY

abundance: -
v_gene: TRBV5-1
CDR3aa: ASSPQGAMGGNEQF

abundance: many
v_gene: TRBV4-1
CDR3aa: ASSQVDGNTEAF

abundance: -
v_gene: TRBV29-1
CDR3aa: SVVWQLQETQY

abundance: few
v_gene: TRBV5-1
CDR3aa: ASSSVGFPTSEQF

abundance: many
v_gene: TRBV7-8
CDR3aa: ASSIQRGRYTGELF

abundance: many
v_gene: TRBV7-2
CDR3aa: ASSLVGGQPQH

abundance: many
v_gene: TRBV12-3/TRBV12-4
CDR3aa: ASGRSGRNQPQH

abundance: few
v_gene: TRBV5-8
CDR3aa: ASSSGMRPSTQY

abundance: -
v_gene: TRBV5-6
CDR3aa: ASSLQSVKF

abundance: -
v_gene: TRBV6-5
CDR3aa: ASSYGLLYTDTQY

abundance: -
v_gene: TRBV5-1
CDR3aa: ASSLRPGTPNEQF

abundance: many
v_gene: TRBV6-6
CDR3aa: ASSAIGDEQY

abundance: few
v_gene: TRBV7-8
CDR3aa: ASSLAGQVLSAGQPQH

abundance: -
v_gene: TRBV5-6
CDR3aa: ASSLDPRGRGEKLF

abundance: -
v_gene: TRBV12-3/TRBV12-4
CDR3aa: ASSSHQGNQPQH

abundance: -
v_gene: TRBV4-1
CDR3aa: ASSQNRGPYGYT

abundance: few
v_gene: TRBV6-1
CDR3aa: ASSIGGAKNIQY

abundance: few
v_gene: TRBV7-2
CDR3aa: AHRDRGTDTQY

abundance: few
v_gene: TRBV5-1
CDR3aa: ASSREGSTEAF

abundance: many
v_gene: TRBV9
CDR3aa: ASSVEDRGLSNYGYT